These T cell receptor beta chains were read from a single sample in a study of naive and memory T cell subsets. MiXCR, applied by TCRdb to the UMI-ligation and nested PCR reads, yields one record per CDR3 protein. Of 150,000 or so distinct CDR3 sequences in the sample, approximately 22% were seen once. Material: naive CD4+ T cells from blood. These receptors all stem from a human donor in good health. CDR3s include the opening cysteine and the closing phenylalanine or tryptophan. The order of the fields is V gene, J gene, CDR3 protein.

v_call: TRBV9
j_call: TRBJ2-5
cdr3_aa: CASSAGAGQGQETQYF

v_call: TRBV29-1
j_call: TRBJ1-4
cdr3_aa: CSVGRDTNEKLFF

v_call: TRBV24-1
j_call: TRBJ2-1
cdr3_aa: CATSGGGSAISFHEQFF

v_call: TRBV5-1
j_call: TRBJ1-1
cdr3_aa: CASRTTGTMNTEAFF

v_call: TRBV6-5
j_call: TRBJ2-7
cdr3_aa: CASSYSWDTTYEQYF

v_call: TRBV5-4
j_call: TRBJ2-3
cdr3_aa: CASSLSPASTDTQYF

v_call: TRBV27
j_call: TRBJ2-1
cdr3_aa: CASSPRTSGRGAYNEQFF

v_call: TRBV7-2
j_call: TRBJ2-5
cdr3_aa: CASSSTNKETQYF

v_call: TRBV19
j_call: TRBJ2-4
cdr3_aa: CASTRGGIQYF

v_call: TRBV19
j_call: TRBJ2-1
cdr3_aa: CASSTNSGRKRGNEQFF

v_call: TRBV9
j_call: TRBJ2-7
cdr3_aa: CASSVELASSSYEQYF

v_call: TRBV6-1
j_call: TRBJ2-5
cdr3_aa: CASSEISSIQYF

v_call: TRBV18
j_call: TRBJ1-5
cdr3_aa: CASSPGYRDNSNQPQHF

v_call: TRBV28
j_call: TRBJ2-3
cdr3_aa: CASTETGRTDTQYF

v_call: TRBV4-1
j_call: TRBJ2-7
cdr3_aa: CASSQDRRQDRGEQYF

v_call: TRBV7-9
j_call: TRBJ2-7
cdr3_aa: CASTHPGGHYEQYF

v_call: TRBV27
j_call: TRBJ2-2
cdr3_aa: CASSPHRGGGAGELFF

v_call: TRBV19
j_call: TRBJ1-2
cdr3_aa: CASSSRRQADNYGYTF

v_call: TRBV29-1
j_call: TRBJ2-5
cdr3_aa: CSVEGLQETQYF

v_call: TRBV9
j_call: TRBJ1-1
cdr3_aa: CASSVAQGFAEAFF

v_call: TRBV2
j_call: TRBJ1-2
cdr3_aa: CASRSGQAYGYTF

v_call: TRBV12-3/TRBV12-4
j_call: TRBJ2-2
cdr3_aa: CASSLGGRDTGELFF

v_call: TRBV20-1
j_call: TRBJ2-3
cdr3_aa: CSGRESTDTQYF

v_call: TRBV19
j_call: TRBJ2-7
cdr3_aa: CASSTQGTGEREQYF

v_call: TRBV7-2
j_call: TRBJ2-7
cdr3_aa: CASSFTAGLDYEQYF

v_call: TRBV29-1
j_call: TRBJ1-1
cdr3_aa: CSVEEGGGGNTEAFF

v_call: TRBV29-1
j_call: TRBJ2-3
cdr3_aa: CSVGGIVKDTQYF

v_call: TRBV5-1
j_call: TRBJ1-1
cdr3_aa: CASSLGAGAMNTEAFF

v_call: TRBV6-5
j_call: TRBJ2-6
cdr3_aa: CASSYRPPRTGANVLTF

v_call: TRBV28
j_call: TRBJ2-7
cdr3_aa: CASSSGTIMPANEQYF

v_call: TRBV7-2
j_call: TRBJ2-1
cdr3_aa: CASSPWDSPWENEQFF

v_call: TRBV12-3/TRBV12-4
j_call: TRBJ1-5
cdr3_aa: CASNMDGSGPQHF

v_call: TRBV12-3/TRBV12-4
j_call: TRBJ1-5
cdr3_aa: CASSFRRQPQHF